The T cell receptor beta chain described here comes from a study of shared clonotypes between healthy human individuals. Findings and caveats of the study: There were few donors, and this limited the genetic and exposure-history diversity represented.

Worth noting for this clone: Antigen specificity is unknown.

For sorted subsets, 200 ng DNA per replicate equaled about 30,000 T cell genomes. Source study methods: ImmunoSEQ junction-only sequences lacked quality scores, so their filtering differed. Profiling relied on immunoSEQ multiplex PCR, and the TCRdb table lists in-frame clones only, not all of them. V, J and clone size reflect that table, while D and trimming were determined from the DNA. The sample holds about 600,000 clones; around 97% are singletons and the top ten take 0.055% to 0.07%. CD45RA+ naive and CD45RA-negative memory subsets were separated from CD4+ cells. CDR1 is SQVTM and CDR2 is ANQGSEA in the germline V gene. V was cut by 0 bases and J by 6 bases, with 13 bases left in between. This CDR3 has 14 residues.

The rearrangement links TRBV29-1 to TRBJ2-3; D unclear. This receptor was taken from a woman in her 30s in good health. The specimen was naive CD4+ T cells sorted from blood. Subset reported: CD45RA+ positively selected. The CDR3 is CSVEEKKLRDTQYF. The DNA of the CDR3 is TGCAGCGTTGAAGAGAAGAAGTTGCGCGATACGCAGTATTTT.